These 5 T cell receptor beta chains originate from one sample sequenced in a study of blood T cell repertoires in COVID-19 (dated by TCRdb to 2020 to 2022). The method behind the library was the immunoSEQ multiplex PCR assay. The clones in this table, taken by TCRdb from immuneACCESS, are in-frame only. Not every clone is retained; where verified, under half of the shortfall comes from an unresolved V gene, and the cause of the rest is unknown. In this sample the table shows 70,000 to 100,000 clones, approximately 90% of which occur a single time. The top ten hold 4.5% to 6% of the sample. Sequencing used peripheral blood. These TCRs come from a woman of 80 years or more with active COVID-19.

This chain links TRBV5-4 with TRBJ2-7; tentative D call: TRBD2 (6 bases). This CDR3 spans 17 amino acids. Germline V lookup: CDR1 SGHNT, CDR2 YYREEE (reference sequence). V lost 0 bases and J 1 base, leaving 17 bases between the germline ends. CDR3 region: CASSLGKGLARSYEQYF. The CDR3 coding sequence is TGTGCCAGCAGCTTGGGTAAAGGTCTAGCGAGATCCTACGAGCAGTACTTC. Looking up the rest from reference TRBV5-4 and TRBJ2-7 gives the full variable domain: ETGVTQSPTHLIKTRGQQVTLRCSSQSGHNTVSWYQQALGQGPQFIFQYYREEENGRGNFPPRFSGLQFPNYSSELNVNALELDDSALYLCASSLGKGLARSYEQYFGPGTRLTVT.

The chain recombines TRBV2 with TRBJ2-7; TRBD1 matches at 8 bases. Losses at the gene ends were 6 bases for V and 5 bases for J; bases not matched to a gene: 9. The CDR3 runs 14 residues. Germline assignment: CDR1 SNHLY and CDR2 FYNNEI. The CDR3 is CASSPQGDVDEQYF. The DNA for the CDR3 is TGTGCCAGCAGCCCACAGGGGGATGTAGACGAGCAGTACTTC.

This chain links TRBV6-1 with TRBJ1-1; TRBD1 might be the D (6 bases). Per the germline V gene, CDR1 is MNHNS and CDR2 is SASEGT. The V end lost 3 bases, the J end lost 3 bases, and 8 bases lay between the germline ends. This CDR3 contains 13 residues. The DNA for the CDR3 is TGTGCCAGCAGTGATAAGGGGGACACTGAAGCTTTCTTT. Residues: CASSDKGDTEAFF.

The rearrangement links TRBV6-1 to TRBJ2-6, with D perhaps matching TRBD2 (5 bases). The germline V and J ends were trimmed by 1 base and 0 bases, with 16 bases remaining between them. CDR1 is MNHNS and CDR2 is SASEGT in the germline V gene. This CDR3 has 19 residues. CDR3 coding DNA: TGTGCCAGCAGTGAAGATGGCAGTAGAGGGTACTCTGGGGCCAACGTCCTGACTTTC. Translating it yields CASSEDGSRGYSGANVLTF.

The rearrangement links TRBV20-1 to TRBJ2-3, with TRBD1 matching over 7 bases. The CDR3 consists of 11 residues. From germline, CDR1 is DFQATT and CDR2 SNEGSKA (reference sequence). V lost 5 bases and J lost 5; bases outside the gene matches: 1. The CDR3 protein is CSAHRGDTQYF. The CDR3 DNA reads TGCAGTGCTCACAGGGGAGATACGCAGTATTTT.